These 9 T cell receptor beta chains share one sample of origin, sequenced in a study of T cells of healthy individuals. TCRdb reanalysed the 5' RACE reads using MiXCR and keeps one entry per CDR3 protein. In the table there are 60,000 to 80,000 distinct CDR3 sequences, 15% to 20% of which are singletons. These receptors originate from a human donor in good health.

J is TRBJ2-3 and V is TRBV5-1; D gene unclear. V was cut by 1 base and J by 1 base, with 13 bases left in between. The CDR3 sequence is 16 residues long. Germline CDR1 reads SGHRS; CDR2 reads YFSETQ. The CDR3 DNA reads as TGCGCCAGCAGCTTGCGAGATGCAGGTCGCACAGATACGCAGTATTTT. Protein product: CASSLRDAGRTDTQYF.

This clonotype was detected many times. This may come from a read error, since a much larger clone is one base off. The rearrangement links TRBV29-1 to TRBJ1-2; unclear D gene. Germline-derived CDR1 and CDR2 are SQVTM and ANQGSEA. The CDR3 has 11 residues. CDR3 nucleotides: TGCAGCGTTGAAGGGGTGGGTGGCTACAACTTC. Its protein product is CSVEGVGGYNF.

V gene TRBV11-2 combines with J gene TRBJ2-1, with TRBD1 matching 10 bases. With V trimmed by 2 bases and J by 15 bases, 7 bases remained unmatched. Per the germline V gene, CDR1 is SGHAT and CDR2 is FQNNGV. The CDR3 spans 13 residues. CDR3 nucleotides: TGTGCCAGCAGCTTAAGACCGGGACAGGGGTCGTTCTTC. This sequence encodes CASSLRPGQGSFF.

The genes are TRBV10-1 and TRBJ1-3; D call uncertain. V was shortened by 2 bases and J by 2 bases, with 7 bases between the two germline ends. Germline V gives CDR1 WNHNN, CDR2 SYGVQD (reference sequence). The CDR3 consists of 14 residues. CDR3 sequence reads: CASSEAQAGNTIYF. CDR3 DNA sequence: TGCGCCAGCAGTGAGGCCCAAGCTGGAAACACCATATATTTT.

This clonotype was seen ten or more times. The chain combines TRBV7-9 with TRBJ2-1; D is perhaps TRBD2 (6 bases). Trimming pared 1 base from V and 0 bases from J, leaving 7 bases between. This CDR3 comprises 15 residues. Germline CDR1 reads SEHNR; CDR2 reads FQNEAQ (reference sequence). This CDR3 is CASSLGAGSYNEQFF. The CDR3 DNA reads TGTGCCAGCAGCTTAGGAGCGGGCTCCTACAATGAGCAGTTCTTC.

This chain joins TRBV6-2 or TRBV6-3 and TRBJ2-5; 7 nucleotides line up with TRBD1. V lost 4 bases, J lost 2 bases, and 7 bases stayed unmatched. Germline CDR1 is MNHEY and CDR2 is SVGEGT. The CDR3 extends over 15 amino acids. The CDR3 nucleotides read TGTGCCAGCAGTTCCCCGGGCAGGGGGCAAGAGACCCAGTACTTC. Protein: CASSSPGRGQETQYF.

CDR3 nucleotide sequence: TGCGCCAGCAGCCAAGATGGGGGTAGCGGGAGCAGGGGGTACTTC. The encoded protein is CASSQDGGSGSRGYF. The chain employs TRBV4-1 and TRBJ2-7; 9 nucleotides align to TRBD2. Germline values: CDR1 MGHRA, CDR2 YSYEKL. The V segment lost 0 bases and the J segment 12 bases; nucleotides outside the gene matches: 12. This CDR3 spans 15 amino acids.

The rearrangement links TRBV13 to TRBJ1-1; the match to TRBD1 covers 8 bases. The V gene end was trimmed by 5 bases and the J gene end by 7 bases; junction bases not matched to a gene: 12. The CDR3 covers 15 residues. The germline CDR1 and CDR2 sequences are PRHDT and FYEKMQ (reference sequence). CDR3 sequence: CASSGTGAGQGEAFF. The CDR3 bases are TGTGCCAGCAGCGGGACTGGGGCTGGACAGGGTGAAGCTTTCTTT.

The rearrangement links TRBV5-5 to TRBJ2-2, with D possibly matching TRBD2 (6 bases). Trimming stripped 4 bases from V and 4 bases from J, with 8 bases between. Germline loops: CDR1 SGHKS, CDR2 YYEKEE (reference sequence). This CDR3 is built from 13 residues. The CDR3 protein is CASSVTSTGELFF. CDR3 nucleotide sequence: TGTGCCAGCAGCGTGACTAGCACCGGGGAGCTGTTTTTT.